The clone carrying this TCR beta chain was seen more than once but under ten times. As yet, its antigen is unknown. Arm-PCR of CDR3 regions and iRepertoire HTBI primers were used to build TCR beta libraries. One entry per CDR3 protein results from TCRdb running MiXCR on the multiplex PCR reads. The profile shows hundreds of thousands of distinct CDR3 sequences, roughly a fifth of them singletons. The record originates from a study of regulatory T cells in long-lasting Graves disease. Study-level information: Persistent cases were those of Graves' disease that involved over 5 years of antithyroid drugs with positive TSH receptor antibodies. Study-wide findings and caveats: The study found TRBV28, TRBJ1-2 and TRBJ2-5 favored in persistent disease.

Time point here: persistent/refractory GD, antithyroid drugs over 5 years with positive TRAb. After RNA was extracted from PBMCs, the TCR library was made from it. With 0 bases removed from V and 6 bases from J, the gap between germline ends came to 5 bases. Germline V lookup: CDR1 KGHSH, CDR2 LQKENI. The CDR3 is 13 amino acids. The receptor was derived from a female donor with Graves disease. The source material was peripheral blood mononuclear cells (PBMCs), sampled when the disease was refractory, from a patient treated with antithyroid drugs. This chain links TRBV18 with TRBJ2-2; D is unresolved. CDR3: CASSPPYPGELFF. In nucleotides, the CDR3 is TGTGCCAGCTCACCACCGTACCCCGGGGAGCTGTTTTTT.